This TCR beta chain comes out of a study of graft-versus-host responses after intestinal transplantation. The wider study: Multivisceral, liver-intestinal, or isolated intestinal grafts were transplanted into recipients. Study-level results: Where graft-donor T cell macrochimerism was present, patients had high graft-versus-host to host-versus-graft clonal ratios in allografts. Early post-transplant HvG declines were associated with peak circulating GvH clone levels. GvH clones occurred in recipient marrow; some first appeared in ileum or blood.

As concerns this clone: Its specificity is not known.

Here immunoSEQ multiplex PCR was the method, and the copy in TCRdb shows in-frame clones only, minus some. The sample includes about 120,000 clones, 85% to 95% of them seen just once. The sample consisted of unstimulated CD8+ T cells sorted from spleen or lymph node cells, taken before intestinal transplant. This clonotype was obtained from a human donor who received an intestinal transplant.

The CDR3 nucleotides are TGTGCCAGCAGCTTTAGGGGGGATGCTTTCTTT. It specifies CASSFRGDAFF. The chain carries TRBV5-6 and TRBJ1-1; possible D gene TRBD1, 6 bases. Between the trimmed V and J ends, which lost 2 bases and 11 bases, there was a span of 10 bases. The CDR3 runs to 11 residues. Per germline, CDR1 SGHDT and CDR2 YYEEEE.